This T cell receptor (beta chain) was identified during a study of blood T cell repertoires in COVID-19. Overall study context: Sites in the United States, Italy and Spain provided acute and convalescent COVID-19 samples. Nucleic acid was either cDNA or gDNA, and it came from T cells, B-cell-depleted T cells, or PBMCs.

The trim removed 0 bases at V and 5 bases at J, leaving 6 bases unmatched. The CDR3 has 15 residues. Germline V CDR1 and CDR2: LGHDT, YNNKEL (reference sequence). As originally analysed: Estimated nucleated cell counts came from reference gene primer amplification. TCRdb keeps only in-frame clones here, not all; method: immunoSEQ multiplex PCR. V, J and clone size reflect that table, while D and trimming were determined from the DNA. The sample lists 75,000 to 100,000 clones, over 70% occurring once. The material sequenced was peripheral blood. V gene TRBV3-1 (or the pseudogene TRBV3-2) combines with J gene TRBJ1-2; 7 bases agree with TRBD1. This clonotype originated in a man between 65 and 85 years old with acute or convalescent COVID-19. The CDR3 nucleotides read TGTGCCAGCAGCCAAGAGGGACAGACGCGTTATGGCTACACCTTC. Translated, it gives CASSQEGQTRYGYTF.